This T cell receptor beta chain originates from a study of identical twins. Findings and caveats of the study: Models underestimated how often monozygotic twins shared out-of-frame TCR alpha. The same donors were not followed; conclusions instead depended on cross-sectional statistical analysis. Beta clonotypes that were abundant in cord blood contained fewer insertions, a pattern absent from memory repertoires.

The germline CDR1 and CDR2 sequences are SGHTA and FQGNSA. The germline V and J ends were trimmed by 1 base and 4 bases, with 15 bases remaining between them. CDR3 length: 16 residues. Remarks on this clonotype: Its target is not known.

TCRdb re-called the 5' RACE reads through MiXCR, storing one row per CDR3 protein. This table holds more than 1.5 million distinct CDR3 sequences, roughly 35% found once. This TCR came from a newborn girl in good health. Sequenced: cord blood. The gene calls are TRBV7-2 and TRBJ2-3; TRBD1 or TRBD2 may be the D gene (5 bases each). CDR3 sequence reads: CASSLGSGTRADTQYF. CDR3 coding DNA: TGTGCCAGCAGCTTAGGTTCCGGGACGCGCGCAGATACGCAGTATTTT.